A selection of T cell receptor beta chains follows, all from one sample in a study of shared clonotypes between healthy human individuals. The assay was immunoSEQ multiplex PCR, and TCRdb's table has in-frame clones only and misses some. The table shows roughly 2 million clones, with about 95% occurring only once. The source material was naive CD8+ T cells sorted from blood. These receptors came from a young man in good health. The CDR3 runs from the conserved cysteine through the conserved F or W. The order of the fields is J gene, clone size, D gene, V gene, CDR3 DNA, CDR3 protein. The D gene is left open where the match is weak. Some rows have no size entry. The others give once, few or many, or a class for an expanded clone.

J: TRBJ2-2; size: once; D: TRBD2; V: TRBV28; DNA: TGTGCCAGCAGTCTAGCGGGGACCGGGGAGCTGTTTTTT; CDR3: CASSLAGTGELFF
J: TRBJ1-1; size: NA; D: TRBD1; V: TRBV27; DNA: TGTGCCAGCAGTTCCCCGGGACAGAATAGCCCTGAAGCTTTCTTT; CDR3: CASSSPGQNSPEAFF
J: TRBJ1-2; size: NA; D: NA; V: TRBV5-6; DNA: TGTGCCAGCAGCTTGGAGAGCCAGGGGAGTTATGGCTACACCTTC; CDR3: CASSLESQGSYGYTF
J: TRBJ2-1; size: NA; D: NA; V: TRBV2; DNA: TGTGCCAGCGGAGGAGAGAATGAGCAGTTCTTC; CDR3: CASGGENEQFF
J: TRBJ1-6; size: NA; D: TRBD1; V: TRBV5-6; DNA: TGTGCCAGCAGCTTGGGGGGGGACAGTGAGTCACCCCTCCACTTT; CDR3: CASSLGGDSESPLHF
J: TRBJ1-5; size: NA; D: NA; V: TRBV7-9; DNA: TGTGCCAGCAGTTCGATTTATAGCAATCAGCCCCAGCATTTT; CDR3: CASSSIYSNQPQHF
J: TRBJ2-5; size: NA; D: NA; V: TRBV6-5; DNA: TGTGCCAGCAGTTACTCGTACGGTTACCAAGAGACCCAGTACTTC; CDR3: CASSYSYGYQETQYF
J: TRBJ2-3; size: NA; D: NA; V: TRBV4-1; DNA: TGCGCCAGCAGCCAAGTAGGAGCAGATACGCAGTATTTT; CDR3: CASSQVGADTQYF
J: TRBJ1-1; size: NA; D: TRBD1; V: TRBV2; DNA: TGTGCCAGCAGTGAACCCTTTCCGGGACAGGGGAACACTGAAGCTTTCTTT; CDR3: CASSEPFPGQGNTEAFF
J: TRBJ2-7; size: NA; D: TRBD2; V: TRBV27; DNA: TGTGCCAGCAGTTTCTCCGGGGGGTCGGGAGGCTTTTACGAGCAGTACTTC; CDR3: CASSFSGGSGGFYEQYF
J: TRBJ1-5; size: once; D: NA; V: TRBV27; DNA: TGTGCCAGCAGCACGACAGGTGGGAATCAGCCCCAGCATTTT; CDR3: CASSTTGGNQPQHF
J: TRBJ1-1; size: few; D: NA; V: TRBV20-1; DNA: TGCAGTGCCCCTCGGGGTGAAGCTTTCTTT; CDR3: CSAPRGEAFF
J: TRBJ2-2; size: NA; D: NA; V: TRBV29-1; DNA: TGCAGCGTTGAAGAGGGGAAGCGGAACACCGGGGAGCTGTTTTTT; CDR3: CSVEEGKRNTGELFF
J: TRBJ2-1; size: NA; D: TRBD2; V: TRBV7-9; DNA: TGTGCCAGCAGCTTTCTTCCGGGACTAGCGGGGGAGCAGTTCTTC; CDR3: CASSFLPGLAGEQFF
J: TRBJ2-7; size: NA; D: TRBD2; V: TRBV30; DNA: TGTGCCTGGAGTGCCACCCCGAGGGGCGGGAGCTTCGAGCAGTACTTC; CDR3: CAWSATPRGGSFEQYF
J: TRBJ2-5; size: NA; D: NA; V: TRBV5-6; DNA: TGTGCCAGCAGCCGGTCGGGTCAAGAGACCCAGTACTTC; CDR3: CASSRSGQETQYF
J: TRBJ2-7; size: NA; D: TRBD1; V: TRBV2; DNA: TGTGCCAGCTTGGACAGGGAAAACGAGCAGTACTTC; CDR3: CASLDRENEQYF
J: TRBJ2-2; size: NA; D: NA; V: TRBV6-5; DNA: TGTGCCAGCGCTGGGGGAACGACCACCGGGGAGCTGTTTTTT; CDR3: CASAGGTTTGELFF
J: TRBJ2-5; size: once; D: TRBD1; V: TRBV18; DNA: TGTGCCAGCTCACCATTCAAAACAGGGGCCCAAGAGACCCAGTACTTC; CDR3: CASSPFKTGAQETQYF
J: TRBJ2-1; size: NA; D: NA; V: TRBV2; DNA: TGTGCCAGCAATCAAGCGAGCTCCTACAATGAGCAGTTCTTC; CDR3: CASNQASSYNEQFF
J: TRBJ2-3; size: NA; D: TRBD2; V: TRBV7-3; DNA: TGTGCCAGCAGCTTCTGGACTAGCGGGGGTTCAGATACGCAGTATTTT; CDR3: CASSFWTSGGSDTQYF
J: TRBJ2-7; size: NA; D: TRBD1; V: TRBV25-1; DNA: TGTGCCAGCAGTGAATCAGGGGGCGGGTACGAGCAGTACTTC; CDR3: CASSESGGGYEQYF
J: TRBJ2-1; size: NA; D: NA; V: TRBV6-5; DNA: TGTGCCAGCAGTTACCCCGGTGAGCAGTTCTTC; CDR3: CASSYPGEQFF
J: TRBJ2-1; size: NA; D: TRBD2; V: TRBV2; DNA: TGTGCCAGCAGTGTAGCGGGGGGGGAATACAATGAGCAGTTCTTC; CDR3: CASSVAGGEYNEQFF
J: TRBJ2-2; size: NA; D: NA; V: TRBV2; DNA: TGTGCCAGCAGTGACATCCACCCCGGGGAGCTGTTTTTT; CDR3: CASSDIHPGELFF
J: TRBJ2-1; size: NA; D: NA; V: TRBV25-1; DNA: TGTGCCAGCAGTGAATCCCCTCCCAATGAGCAGTTCTTC; CDR3: CASSESPPNEQFF
J: TRBJ1-1; size: once; D: NA; V: TRBV7-9; DNA: TGTGCCAGCAGCCGACGACCTGAAGCTTTCTTT; CDR3: CASSRRPEAFF
J: TRBJ2-1; size: NA; D: NA; V: TRBV9; DNA: TGTGCCAGCAGCGTAGGGCCAGACTACAATGAGCAGTTCTTC; CDR3: CASSVGPDYNEQFF
J: TRBJ2-7; size: NA; D: TRBD1; V: TRBV2; DNA: TGTGCCAGCAGTGAGGGGACAGAGCCTTACGAGCAGTACTTC; CDR3: CASSEGTEPYEQYF
J: TRBJ1-6; size: NA; D: TRBD1; V: TRBV13; DNA: TGTGCCAGCAGCACCCGGACAGGCGAGAGCTCCTATAATTCACCCCTCCACTTT; CDR3: CASSTRTGESSYNSPLHF
J: TRBJ2-3; size: NA; D: NA; V: TRBV6-5; DNA: TGTGCCAGCAGTTACTCGCGAATCGTTAGCACAGATACGCAGTATTTT; CDR3: CASSYSRIVSTDTQYF
J: TRBJ2-2; size: NA; D: TRBD1; V: TRBV7-8; DNA: TGTGCCGCGCCCGTGGGACAGGGGGCCCCGGACACCGGGGAGCTGTTTTTT; CDR3: CAAPVGQGAPDTGELFF
J: TRBJ2-7; size: NA; D: TRBD2; V: TRBV9; DNA: TGTGCCAGCAGCGTAGAATCGGGACTAGTCCCCTACGAGCAGTACTTC; CDR3: CASSVESGLVPYEQYF
J: TRBJ2-7; size: NA; D: NA; V: TRBV1; DNA: TGCACCAGCAGCCAAGTAAAACCCGGACTAGCGGGACGAAACCTCTACGAGCAGTACTTC; CDR3: CTSSQVKPGLAGRNLYEQYF
J: TRBJ2-5; size: NA; D: NA; V: TRBV18; DNA: TGTGCCAGCTCACCACCTATATCAGAGACCCAGTACTTC; CDR3: CASSPPISETQYF
J: TRBJ2-1; size: NA; D: TRBD2; V: TRBV27; DNA: TGTGCCAGCAGCCTCCTGGGACTAGCGGGAGGGCCATCCTACAATGAGCAGTTCTTC; CDR3: CASSLLGLAGGPSYNEQFF
J: TRBJ2-7; size: NA; D: NA; V: TRBV29-1; DNA: TGCAGCGTTGAAGATCAGGGCTACGAGCAGTACTTC; CDR3: CSVEDQGYEQYF
J: TRBJ2-1; size: NA; D: TRBD1; V: TRBV5-1; DNA: TGCGCCAGCAGCTTGGATCTAGGACAGGGACAATTAAACAATGAGCAGTTCTTC; CDR3: CASSLDLGQGQLNNEQFF
J: TRBJ1-2; size: NA; D: TRBD1; V: TRBV2; DNA: TGTGCCAGCAGTGAAGGGCCGACAGGGGGCGTCTATGGCTACACCTTC; CDR3: CASSEGPTGGVYGYTF
J: TRBJ2-7; size: NA; D: TRBD2; V: TRBV7-2; DNA: TGTGCCAGCAGCTTAGCGCTCGGTAGCGGGAGGGCCATAACTTACGAGCAGTACTTC; CDR3: CASSLALGSGRAITYEQYF
J: TRBJ2-7; size: NA; D: TRBD1; V: TRBV7-9; DNA: TGTGCCAGCAGCTCGTGGGACAGGGGGCTATACGAGCAGTACTTC; CDR3: CASSSWDRGLYEQYF
J: TRBJ2-1; size: NA; D: TRBD2; V: TRBV4-1; DNA: TGCGCCAGCAGCTCTTTAGCGGGGGGACCAAACAATGAGCAGTTCTTC; CDR3: CASSSLAGGPNNEQFF